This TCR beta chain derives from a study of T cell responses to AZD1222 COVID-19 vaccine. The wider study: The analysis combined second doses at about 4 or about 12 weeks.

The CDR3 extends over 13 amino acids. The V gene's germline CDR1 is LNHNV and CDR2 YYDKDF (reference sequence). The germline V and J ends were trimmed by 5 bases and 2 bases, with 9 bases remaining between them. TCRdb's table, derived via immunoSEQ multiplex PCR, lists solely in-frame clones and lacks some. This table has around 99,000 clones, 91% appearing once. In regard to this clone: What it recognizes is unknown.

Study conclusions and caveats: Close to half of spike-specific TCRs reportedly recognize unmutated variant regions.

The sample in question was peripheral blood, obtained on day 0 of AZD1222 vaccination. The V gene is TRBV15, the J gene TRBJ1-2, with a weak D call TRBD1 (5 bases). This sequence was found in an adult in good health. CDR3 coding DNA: TGTGCCACCAGCGAGGGGTCCAACTATGGCTACACCTTC. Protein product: CATSEGSNYGYTF.